The present entry profiles one T cell receptor (beta chain) with its context. As to time point: after dendritic cell vaccination, including at tumor progression/relapse. All glioblastoma patients lacked an isocitrate dehydrogenase mutation. Looked up from germline, CDR1 is MNHEY and CDR2 is SMNVEV (reference sequence). This CDR3 is built from 14 residues. The V and J ends lost 1 base and 0 bases respectively, with 6 bases between them. Sequenced by immunoSEQ multiplex PCR; TCRdb stores in-frame clones only, minus some. The sample carries roughly 85,000 clones, 85% recorded once. The data derive from a study of glioma-infiltrating T cells after dendritic cell vaccination. Study in general: Between about 2003 and 2012, patients got autologous tumor lysate-pulsed dendritic cell vaccines. Monocyte-derived dendritic cells, cultured roughly 7 days with IL-4 and GM-CSF, were pulsed with autologous tumor lysate.

The input for sequencing was blood, taken after dendritic cell vaccination. This TCR derives from a human donor with glioblastoma. This chain connects TRBV27 to TRBJ1-1; D is undetermined. The CDR3 sequence: CASSLYGMNTEAFF. The CDR3 DNA sequence: TGTGCCAGCAGTTTATACGGGATGAACACTGAAGCTTTCTTT.